The entry that follows covers one TCR beta chain sequence. This record belongs to a study of cytotoxic CD8 clonotypes in ibrutinib-treated CLL. The assay was immunoSEQ multiplex PCR, and TCRdb's table has in-frame clones only and misses some. The table lists around 140,000 clones, more than 75% of them singletons. V shed 3 bases and J shed 6 bases, with 10 bases lying between them. Germline V gene sequence: CDR1 LNHNV, CDR2 YYDKDF (reference sequence). The CDR3 is 13 residues long. The chain couples TRBV15 to TRBJ2-3; no clear D. Here the sequenced sample was PBMCs, taken after 36 months of ibrutinib treatment. The sequence derives from a human donor with chronic lymphocytic leukemia. This chain's CDR3 is CATSRYTGDTQYF. CDR3 in DNA: TGTGCCACCAGCAGGTACACTGGGGATACGCAGTATTTT.